This T cell receptor beta chain was recorded in a study of T-cell memory formation after mild COVID-19. TCRdb used MiXCR to reprocess the 5' RACE reads, holding one entry per CDR3 protein. The table has a few hundred thousand distinct CDR3 sequences, about 16% seen once. This clonotype was found many times. CDR1 and CDR2 (germline): SGHTA, FQGTGA. The CDR3 totals 13 residues. Trimming left V 5 bases short and J 6 bases short, with 10 bases between. Sequencing input: PBMCs or a T cell subset sorted from them (not recorded which). This clonotype was sampled from a man aged 18 to 30 who had mild COVID-19 (a few samples of this study predate the infection). Cell type and time point are not known. The chain recombines TRBV7-3 with TRBJ2-2; D gene ambiguous. The CDR3 DNA sequence: TGTGCCAGCAGCCTAAGATGGGCCGGGGAGCTGTTTTTT. Its translation: CASSLRWAGELFF.